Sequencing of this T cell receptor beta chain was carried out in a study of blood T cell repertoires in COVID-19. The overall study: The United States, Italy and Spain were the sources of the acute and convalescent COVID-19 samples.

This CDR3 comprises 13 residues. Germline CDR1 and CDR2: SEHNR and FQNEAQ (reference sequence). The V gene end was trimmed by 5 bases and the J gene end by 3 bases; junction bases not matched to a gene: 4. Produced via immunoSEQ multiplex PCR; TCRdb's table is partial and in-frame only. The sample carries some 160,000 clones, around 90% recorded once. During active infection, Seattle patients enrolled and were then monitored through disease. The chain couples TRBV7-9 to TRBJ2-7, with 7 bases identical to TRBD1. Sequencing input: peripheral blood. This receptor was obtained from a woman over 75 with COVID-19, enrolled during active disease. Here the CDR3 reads CASSPTGVYEQYF. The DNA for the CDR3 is TGTGCCAGCAGCCCAACAGGGGTCTACGAGCAGTACTTC.